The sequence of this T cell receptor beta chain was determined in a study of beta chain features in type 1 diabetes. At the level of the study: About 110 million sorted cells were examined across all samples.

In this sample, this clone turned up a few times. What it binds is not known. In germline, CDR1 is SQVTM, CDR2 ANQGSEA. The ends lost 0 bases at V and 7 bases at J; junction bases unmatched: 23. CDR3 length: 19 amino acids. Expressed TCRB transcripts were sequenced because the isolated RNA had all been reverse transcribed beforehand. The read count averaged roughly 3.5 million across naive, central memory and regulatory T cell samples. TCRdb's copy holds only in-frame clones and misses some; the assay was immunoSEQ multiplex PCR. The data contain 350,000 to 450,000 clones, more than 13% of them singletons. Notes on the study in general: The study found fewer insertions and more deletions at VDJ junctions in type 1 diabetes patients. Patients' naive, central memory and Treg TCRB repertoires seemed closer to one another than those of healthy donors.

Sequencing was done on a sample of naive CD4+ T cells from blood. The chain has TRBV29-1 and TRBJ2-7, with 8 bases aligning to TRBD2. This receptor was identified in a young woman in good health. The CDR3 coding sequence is TGCAGCGTTGAAGAAGGGGGAACAGGTTCCACCTTAGTAGCGGGGGAGCAGTACTTC. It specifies CSVEEGGTGSTLVAGEQYF.